This T cell receptor beta chain appears in the sequencing data of a study of blood T cell repertoires in COVID-19. Study-wide background: Sites across the United States, Italy and Spain contributed samples from acute and convalescent COVID-19. T cells, B-cell-depleted T cells, or PBMCs provided the cDNA or gDNA that served as material.

In the original analysis: Researchers report that nucleated cell counts were estimated from reference gene primer amplification. Libraries were prepared by immunoSEQ multiplex PCR; TCRdb keeps only in-frame clonotypes and omits some of them. V and J calls and clone size come straight from that table; D and trimming were deduced from the DNA. The repertoire holds around 190,000 clones, about 89% seen once, with 1.9% in the top ten. The CDR3 extends over 16 amino acids. V dropped 4 bases and J dropped 0 bases, with 13 bases sitting between them. Germline loops: CDR1 LNHNV, CDR2 YYDKDF (reference sequence).

This sequence was found in a man between 18 and 35 years old who had recovered from COVID-19. The sequenced sample consisted of peripheral blood. The J gene is TRBJ2-1, the V gene TRBV15; a weak D match, TRBD2 (5 bases). CDR3 nucleotide sequence: TGTGCCACCAGCAAGGCCGGGGTCAGCTCCTACAATGAGCAGTTCTTC. Translation gives CATSKAGVSSYNEQFF. The full variable domain, its missing parts supplied by reference TRBV15 and TRBJ2-1, is DAMVIQNPRYQVTQFGKPVTLSCSQTLNHNVMYWYQQKSSQAPKLLFHYYDKDFNNEADTPDNFQSRRPNTSFCFLDIRSPGLGDTAMYLCATSKAGVSSYNEQFFGPGTRLTVL.